The present entry profiles one TCR beta chain with its context. The target antigen is unknown. Trimming stripped 0 bases from V and 0 bases from J, with 9 bases between. CDR3 size: 17 residues. Germline values: CDR1 MGHRA, CDR2 YSYEKL. For the donor in question, CMV serostatus went unrecorded. The data derive from a study of cytomegalovirus exposure and HLA in healthy donors. The PCR employed 60 Vbeta primers together with 13 Jbeta primers. TCRdb's table, derived via immunoSEQ multiplex PCR, lists solely in-frame clones and lacks some. Of more than 100,000 clones in the sample, around 77% were seen once. Whole-study results and caveats: Presence/absence analyses assumed roughly uniform sequencing depth across donors. A later analysis found TCR association rates differed by HLA locus, highest for DRB1 and lowest for HLA-C. TCR beta V- and J-gene trimming was later associated with a missense DCLRE1C variant.

The rearrangement links TRBV4-1 to TRBJ2-6; no clear D. This sequence originates from a human donor in good health. The sample comprised PBMCs. The CDR3 protein is CASSQDSQSSGANVLTF. The CDR3 coding sequence is TGCGCCAGCAGCCAAGATTCACAAAGCTCTGGGGCCAACGTCCTGACTTTC.